The T cell receptor beta chain described here comes from a study of blood T cell repertoires in COVID-19. This CDR3 contains 15 residues. V dropped 0 bases and J dropped 4; count of bases not matched to a gene: 1. Germline-derived CDR1 and CDR2 are MNHNY and SVGAGI (reference sequence). Only in-frame clones appear in the TCRdb table, and some are missing; sequencing was by immunoSEQ multiplex PCR. The repertoire holds about 230,000 clones, with 85% to 90% as singletons. The specimen sequenced was peripheral blood. The chain joins TRBV6-6 to TRBJ1-5; TRBD1 agrees at 9 bases. The receptor comes from a man in his fifties or sixties with COVID-19, enrolled during active disease. The CDR3 here is CASSYSGTGNQPQHF. CDR3 nucleotides: TGTGCCAGCAGTTACTCCGGGACAGGGAATCAGCCCCAGCATTTT.